Presented here are 15 T cell receptor beta chains from one specimen sequenced in a study of cytomegalovirus exposure and HLA in healthy donors. The PCR ran on 60 Vbeta and 13 Jbeta primers. The table came from immunoSEQ multiplex PCR; TCRdb's copy has only in-frame clones and leaves some out. Of 70,000 to 75,000 clones in the sample, 72% are singletons; the top ten hold roughly 12%. Sequencing was performed on PBMCs. These TCRs come from a woman between 40 and 55 years old in good health and CMV-seropositive.

The CDR3, as DNA: TGTGCCTGGAGTCGACTAGCGGGGGGATACGAGCAGTACTTC. This sequence encodes CAWSRLAGGYEQYF. The rearrangement uses TRBV30 and TRBJ2-7; 13 bases map to TRBD2. The germline V gene encodes CDR1 GTSNPN and CDR2 SVGIG (reference sequence). The CDR3 has 14 amino acids. V dropped 2 bases and J dropped 4; count of bases not matched to a gene: 2.

The chain employs TRBV6-4 and TRBJ1-2, with 10 bases identical to TRBD1. Trimming at V came to 6 bases and at J to 8 bases, leaving 9 bases not matched to a gene. Germline values: CDR1 MRHNA, CDR2 SNTAGT. The length of the CDR3 is 14 residues. The CDR3 sequence: CASSDTGTGDGYTF. The CDR3 region has the DNA TGTGCCAGCAGCGACACCGGGACAGGGGACGGCTACACCTTC.

The chain joins TRBV29-1 to TRBJ2-1, with D tentatively TRBD1 (5 bases). The V gene lost 3 bases and the J gene lost 7 bases, with 13 bases spanning the gap. CDR1 is SQVTM, CDR2 ANQGSEA, per germline. The CDR3 runs to 13 residues. The CDR3 nucleotides are TGCAGCGTTGACGGGTTGCAGGGTAATGAGCAGTTCTTC. It is translated as CSVDGLQGNEQFF.

This clone showed up just once. The J gene is TRBJ1-2, the V gene TRBV27, with a tentative D call TRBD1 (5 bases). Germline-derived CDR1 and CDR2 are MNHEY and SMNVEV (reference sequence). The CDR3 covers 13 residues. Trimming took off 4 bases at V and 7 bases at J, with 13 bases between the two ends. CDR3 residues: CASSSIRGTGYTF. The CDR3 bases are TGTGCCAGCAGTTCAATAAGGGGTACTGGCTACACCTTC.

CDR3 coding DNA: TGTGCCAGCAGTTACCCGGGACAGGGCAAAGAGACCCAGTACTTC. This translates into CASSYPGQGKETQYF. The chain is built from TRBV6-5 and TRBJ2-5; 9 bases fit TRBD1. The CDR3 has 15 residues. V was clipped by 2 bases and J by 3 bases; unmatched bases: 4. CDR1 is MNHEY, CDR2 SVGAGI, per germline.

The rearrangement joins TRBV9 to TRBJ2-7; D perhaps matches TRBD1 (5 bases). Looked up from germline, CDR1 is SGDLS and CDR2 is YYNGEE. V dropped 0 bases and J dropped 2 bases, with 12 bases sitting between them. This CDR3 is built from 15 residues. The CDR3 loop is CASSVATGFPYEQYF. For the CDR3, the DNA is TGTGCCAGCAGCGTAGCTACAGGATTCCCCTACGAGCAGTACTTC.

The genes are TRBV4-2 and TRBJ2-6; D unresolved. The germline V gene has CDR1 LGHNA and CDR2 YNFKEQ. This CDR3 is 16 amino acids long. V gave up 0 bases and J gave up 0 bases, with 6 bases separating them. In nucleotides, the CDR3 is TGTGCCAGCAGCCAAGATTTCAACTCTGGGGCCAACGTCCTGACTTTC. This codes for CASSQDFNSGANVLTF.

J is TRBJ1-2 and V is TRBV7-6; 7 nucleotides agree with TRBD1. Germline assignment: CDR1 SGHVS and CDR2 FNYEAQ. The V and J ends lost 4 bases and 5 bases, in that order; junction bases with no gene match: 10. The CDR3 sequence is 15 residues long. The CDR3 spells CASSSIQGTAYGYTF. The CDR3 nucleotides read TGTGCCAGCAGCTCCATACAGGGGACCGCTTATGGCTACACCTTC.

This clone has only one observation. V usage is TRBV6-5 and J usage is TRBJ2-5, with D unresolved. Germline V lookup: CDR1 MNHEY, CDR2 SVGAGI. This CDR3 comprises 12 residues. Trimming left V 6 bases short and J 2 bases short, with 7 bases between. CDR3 coding DNA: TGTGCCAGCAGGACCGGGCAAGAGACCCAGTACTTC. Translated, it gives CASRTGQETQYF.

The rearrangement joins TRBV18 to TRBJ1-3, with 7 bases identical to TRBD1. The V and J ends lost 6 bases and 11 bases, in that order; junction bases with no gene match: 7. The CDR3 is made up of 12 amino acids. Germline values: CDR1 KGHSH, CDR2 LQKENI. The CDR3, as DNA: TGTGCCAGCTCGGGTGCCGGGACAGCCATATATTTT. Its translation is CASSGAGTAIYF.

J is TRBJ1-4 and V is TRBV27; D ambiguous. The CDR3 length is 16 residues. Germline V gives CDR1 MNHEY, CDR2 SMNVEV (reference sequence). Trimming shortened V by 3 bases and J by 8 bases, and 19 bases separated the two germline ends. CDR3 nucleotide sequence: TGTGCCAGCAGTTTCGACCCACTCATTGGAGGGGAAAAACTGTTTTTT. Protein product: CASSFDPLIGGEKLFF. Variable domain in full (rest from reference TRBV27 and TRBJ1-4): EAQVTQNPRYLITVTGKKLTVTCSQNMNHEYMSWYRQDPGLGLRQIYYSMNVEVTDKGDVPEGYKVSRKEKRNFPLILESPSPNQTSLYFCASSFDPLIGGEKLFFGSGTQLSVL.

The chain has TRBV19 and TRBJ1-4; TRBD1 matches at 9 bases. J gave up 8 bases and V 4 bases, and 5 bases lay outside the gene matches. CDR3 size: 14 residues. CDR1 is LNHDA, CDR2 SQIVND, per germline (reference sequence). For the CDR3, the DNA is TGTGCCAGTAGTAGTAGACAGGGGGGGGAAAAACTGTTTTTT. Its translation is CASSSRQGGEKLFF.

The rearrangement joins TRBV5-5 to TRBJ2-7, with D perhaps TRBD2 (5 bases). The CDR3 has 13 residues. Per germline, CDR1 SGHKS and CDR2 YYEKEE (reference sequence). Trimming took off 4 bases at V and 6 bases at J, with 14 bases between the two ends. The CDR3 bases are TGTGCCAGCAGCCTCGTCACCCGGGGCGAGCAGTACTTC. Its protein is CASSLVTRGEQYF.

V is TRBV11-2 and J is TRBJ1-2; TRBD1 matches at 8 bases. The CDR3 covers 12 residues. Looked up from germline, CDR1 is SGHAT and CDR2 is FQNNGV. Trimming cost V 5 bases and J 6 bases; bases outside gene matches: 2. DNA of the CDR3: TGTGCCAGCAGCGTGACAGGGGATGGCTACACCTTC. This codes for CASSVTGDGYTF.

J is TRBJ1-1 and V is TRBV10-1; possible D gene TRBD1, 6 bases. CDR1 is WNHNN, CDR2 SYGVQD, per germline (reference sequence). Between the trimmed V and J ends, which lost 0 bases and 4 bases, there was a span of 12 bases. The CDR3 sequence is 15 residues long. CDR3 sequence reads: CASSESTRRGTEAFF. The CDR3 bases are TGCGCCAGCAGTGAGTCGACTCGCAGGGGCACTGAAGCTTTCTTT.